Listed below are T cell receptor beta chains from one sample, sequenced in a study of T-cell reconstitution after alpha-beta-depleted transplantation in children. TCRdb used MiXCR to reprocess the PCR reads, holding one entry per CDR3 protein. Among about 980,000 distinct CDR3 sequences listed, 25% to 30% were seen once. The input for sequencing was PBMCs, mostly from graft donor cells, taken 360 days after TCRalphabeta/CD19-depleted stem cell transplant. These receptors all come from a boy under three years old who had a stem cell transplant for SCID, so the T cells may come from the graft donor. Both conserved end residues are part of each CDR3. A D gene is named only where the DNA matches it firmly. Size values are once, few and many counts, or a class for expanded clones, and some rows have none.

.	TRBJ1-1	TRBV4-3	.	15	CASSQDEGRNTEAFF	TGCGCCAGCAGCCAAGATGAGGGAAGGAACACTGAAGCTTTCTTT
.	TRBJ1-1	TRBV20-1	.	16	CSATPTGPGRRTEAFF	TGCAGTGCTACCCCCACCGGCCCAGGGCGGAGGACTGAAGCTTTCTTT
few	TRBJ2-1	TRBV5-1	TRBD2	14	CASSSGGAFNEQFF	TGCGCCAGCAGCTCCGGGGGGGCGTTCAATGAGCAGTTCTTC
few	TRBJ2-5	TRBV7-6	.	16	CASSLGGTPHQETQYF	TGTGCCAGCAGCCTAGGAGGTACCCCTCACCAAGAGACCCAGTACTTC
few	TRBJ1-1	TRBV20-1	.	14	CSARGGSGNTEAFF	TGCAGTGCTAGAGGGGGGTCGGGGAACACTGAAGCTTTCTTT
.	TRBJ1-3	TRBV5-1	.	15	CASSWEPTGGNTIYF	TGCGCCAGCAGCTGGGAGCCCACGGGAGGAAACACCATATATTTT
.	TRBJ2-7	TRBV25-1	TRBD1	14	CASSERGPPYEQYF	TGTGCCAGCAGTGAGAGGGGGCCCCCCTACGAGCAGTACTTC
many	TRBJ2-2	TRBV3-1	.	13	CASSQSVGGELFF	TGTGCCAGCAGCCAGAGCGTAGGAGGGGAGCTGTTTTTT
.	TRBJ2-6	TRBV29-1	.	16	CSVPGGPSSGANVLTF	TGCAGCGTCCCGGGCGGCCCCAGCTCTGGGGCCAACGTCCTGACTTTC
.	TRBJ2-7	TRBV5-6	TRBD1	15	CASSPRDRGKSEQYF	TGTGCCAGCAGCCCGAGGGACAGGGGAAAGTCCGAGCAGTACTTC
.	TRBJ2-7	TRBV20-1	.	13	CSARGTVLYEQYF	TGCAGTGCTAGAGGTACTGTACTCTACGAGCAGTACTTC
few	TRBJ2-5	TRBV12-3/TRBV12-4	.	14	CASSPRGGTETQYF	TGTGCCAGCAGTCCGCGTGGGGGGACGGAGACCCAGTACTTC
few	TRBJ1-1	TRBV2	.	14	CASSPPALNTEAFF	TGTGCCAGCAGCCCCCCGGCCTTGAACACTGAAGCTTTCTTT
.	TRBJ2-3	TRBV4-3	.	17	CASSQELRRQGGDTQYF	TGCGCCAGCAGCCAAGAACTGAGAAGGCAGGGGGGGGATACGCAGTATTTT
.	TRBJ1-3	TRBV7-8	.	13	CASSLVGGYTIYF	TGTGCCAGCAGCTTAGTAGGGGGATACACCATATATTTT
.	TRBJ2-2	TRBV15	.	13	CATSRAANGELFF	TGTGCCACCAGCAGAGCGGCTAACGGGGAGCTGTTTTTT
.	TRBJ1-2	TRBV12-3/TRBV12-4	.	11	CASKAGAGYTF	TGTGCCAGCAAGGCCGGGGCTGGCTACACCTTC
.	TRBJ2-1	TRBV4-1	TRBD2	15	CASSQGGGRGYEQFF	TGCGCCAGCAGCCAGGGCGGGGGAAGGGGTTATGAGCAGTTCTTC
.	TRBJ2-2	TRBV7-2	TRBD2	17	CASSLISWGGTTGELFF	TGTGCCAGCAGCTTAATATCTTGGGGGGGGACCACCGGGGAGCTGTTTTTT
.	TRBJ2-2	TRBV18	.	13	CASSPGATGELFF	TGTGCCAGCTCACCAGGGGCCACCGGGGAGCTGTTTTTT
.	TRBJ1-3	TRBV12-3/TRBV12-4	.	14	CASRRGTSGNTIYF	TGTGCCAGCAGGAGGGGGACGTCTGGAAACACCATATATTTT
few	TRBJ2-3	TRBV20-1	.	13	CSATGAFTDTQYF	TGCAGTGCTACCGGGGCCTTCACAGATACGCAGTATTTT
.	TRBJ2-7	TRBV7-2	TRBD2	14	CASSLSWRGGEQYF	TGTGCCAGCAGCTTATCTTGGCGGGGGGGTGAGCAGTACTTC
few	TRBJ2-2	TRBV12-3/TRBV12-4	TRBD1	13	CASSTGGPGELFF	TGTGCCAGCAGTACAGGGGGCCCCGGGGAGCTGTTTTTT
few	TRBJ1-1	TRBV28	.	15	CASSRHRRRNTEAFF	TGTGCCAGCAGCCGCCACCGTCGTCGGAACACTGAAGCTTTCTTT
.	TRBJ2-7	TRBV20-1	.	12	CSARSGAYEQYF	TGCAGTGCTAGGTCAGGGGCCTACGAGCAGTACTTC
.	TRBJ2-1	TRBV12-3/TRBV12-4	TRBD2	15	CASSLVASGSDEQFF	TGTGCCAGCAGTTTAGTGGCTAGCGGCAGCGATGAGCAGTTCTTC
many	TRBJ2-3	TRBV5-8	TRBD2	17	CASSLANLAGGADTQYF	TGTGCCAGCAGCTTAGCCAATCTAGCGGGGGGTGCAGATACGCAGTATTTT
.	TRBJ2-2	TRBV20-1	.	13	CSAPQGNTGELFF	TGCAGTGCCCCACAGGGGAACACCGGGGAGCTGTTTTTT
.	TRBJ2-1	TRBV30	.	13	CAWRGGAAGEQFF	TGTGCCTGGAGGGGGGGGGCCGCAGGTGAGCAGTTCTTC
.	TRBJ2-5	TRBV18	.	16	CASSPLPLRGQETQYF	TGTGCCAGCTCACCACTCCCACTTCGGGGCCAAGAGACCCAGTACTTC
.	TRBJ1-3	TRBV12-5	.	15	CASGLVQGSGNTIYF	TGTGCTAGTGGTTTGGTTCAGGGCTCTGGAAACACCATATATTTT
.	TRBJ2-3	TRBV3-1	TRBD2	16	CASSQLAGGLRDTQYF	TGTGCCAGCAGCCAGCTAGCGGGGGGGCTGCGAGATACGCAGTATTTT
few	TRBJ2-5	TRBV5-1	TRBD2	16	CASSFTSGGPLQTQYF	TGCGCCAGCAGCTTTACTAGCGGGGGGCCCCTTCAGACCCAGTACTTC
few	TRBJ2-4	TRBV20-1	TRBD2	16	CSARAPRGIAKNIQYF	TGCAGTGCTAGAGCTCCGCGGGGGATAGCCAAAAACATTCAGTACTTC
.	TRBJ2-3	TRBV6-2/TRBV6-3	.	15	CASSYSKGRPGTQYF	TGTGCCAGCAGTTACTCAAAGGGGAGACCTGGGACGCAGTATTTT
.	TRBJ2-7	TRBV20-1	TRBD2	17	CSARDREGLAGAYEQYF	TGCAGTGCTAGAGATAGGGAGGGACTAGCGGGGGCCTACGAGCAGTACTTC
.	TRBJ2-1	TRBV7-3	.	18	CASSLIRFGGANYNEQFF	TGTGCCAGCAGCTTAATCCGGTTCGGGGGCGCGAACTACAATGAGCAGTTCTTC
few	TRBJ2-1	TRBV1	.	11	CTSSHNNEQFF	TGCACCAGCAGCCATAACAATGAGCAGTTCTTC
.	TRBJ1-1	TRBV12-3/TRBV12-4	.	14	CASSLEGISTEAFF	TGTGCCAGCAGTTTGGAGGGGATAAGCACTGAAGCTTTCTTT
.	TRBJ2-5	TRBV4-1	.	14	CASSHEGWGETQYF	TGCGCCAGCAGCCATGAGGGGTGGGGAGAGACCCAGTACTTC
few	TRBJ2-1	TRBV9	TRBD1	16	CASSGTGGGFQHEQFF	TGTGCCAGCAGCGGGACAGGGGGCGGATTTCAGCATGAGCAGTTCTTC
.	TRBJ2-3	TRBV7-9	TRBD1	14	CASSYRTGTNTQYF	TGTGCCAGCAGCTATCGGACAGGGACGAATACGCAGTATTTT
many	TRBJ2-1	TRBV29-1	TRBD1	14	CSVETGGPYNEQFF	TGCAGCGTTGAAACAGGGGGGCCATACAATGAGCAGTTCTTC